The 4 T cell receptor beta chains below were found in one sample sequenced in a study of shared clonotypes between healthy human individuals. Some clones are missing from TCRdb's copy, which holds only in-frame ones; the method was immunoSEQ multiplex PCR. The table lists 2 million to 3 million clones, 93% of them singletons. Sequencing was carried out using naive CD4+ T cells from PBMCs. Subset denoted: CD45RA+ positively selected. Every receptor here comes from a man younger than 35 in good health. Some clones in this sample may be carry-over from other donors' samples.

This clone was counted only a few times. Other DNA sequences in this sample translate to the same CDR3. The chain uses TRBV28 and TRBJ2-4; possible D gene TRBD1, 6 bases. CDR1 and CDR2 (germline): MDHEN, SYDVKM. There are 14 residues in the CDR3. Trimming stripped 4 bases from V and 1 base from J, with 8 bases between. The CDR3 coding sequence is TGTGCCAGCAGTTCCCAGGGGGCCAAAAACATTCAGTACTTC. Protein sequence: CASSSQGAKNIQYF.

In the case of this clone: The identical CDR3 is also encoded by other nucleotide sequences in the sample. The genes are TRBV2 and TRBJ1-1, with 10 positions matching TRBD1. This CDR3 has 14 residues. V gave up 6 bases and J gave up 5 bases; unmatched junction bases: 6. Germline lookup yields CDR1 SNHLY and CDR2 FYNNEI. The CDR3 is CASSGDRGGTEAFF. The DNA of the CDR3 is TGTGCCAGCAGCGGGGACAGGGGAGGAACTGAAGCTTTCTTT.

The CDR3 protein is CASSLVAGEAAYTF. The CDR3 DNA reads TGTGCCAGCAGCTTAGTGGCAGGGGAGGCGGCGTACACCTTC. The chain recombines TRBV7-6 with TRBJ1-2; D perhaps matches TRBD1 (6 bases). V lost 1 base and J 11 bases, leaving 17 bases between the germline ends. Germline values: CDR1 SGHVS, CDR2 FNYEAQ. This CDR3 region has 14 residues.

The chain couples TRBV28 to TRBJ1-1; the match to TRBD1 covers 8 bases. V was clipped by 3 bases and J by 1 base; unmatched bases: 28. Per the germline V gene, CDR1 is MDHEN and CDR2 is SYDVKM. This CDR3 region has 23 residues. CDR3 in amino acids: CASSFPLRTGLFGGGSSNTEAFF. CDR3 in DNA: TGTGCCAGCAGTTTCCCCCTCCGGACAGGGCTCTTTGGGGGGGGATCTTCGAACACTGAAGCTTTCTTT. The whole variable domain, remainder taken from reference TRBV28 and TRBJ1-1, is DVKVTQSSRYLVKRTGEKVFLECVQDMDHENMFWYRQDPGLGLRLIYFSYDVKMKEKGDIPEGYSVSREKKERFSLILESASTNQTSMYLCASSFPLRTGLFGGGSSNTEAFFGQGTRLTVV.